The 30 T cell receptor beta chains reported below all come from one sample, sequenced in a study of OX40 agonist ivuxolimab in advanced cancers. Sequencing was performed with immunoSEQ multiplex PCR; in TCRdb, only in-frame clones are kept and a portion is missing. This table has tens of thousands of clones, 81% appearing once. The input for sequencing was CD4+ or CD8+ T cells sorted from blood, taken in a trial of the OX40 agonist ivuxolimab. Receptors originate from an adult with an advanced solid tumor such as melanoma, head and neck, liver or kidney cancer.

This clone was seen at least ten times. This chain connects TRBV2 to TRBJ1-4, with D unresolved. The CDR3 spans 16 residues. The ends were cut back, 6 bases at V and 5 bases at J, with 19 bases in the middle. Germline-derived CDR1 and CDR2 are SNHLY and FYNNEI. CDR3 in DNA: TGTGCCAGCAGGATGTCAATGTACAAGGGAAATGAAAAACTGTTTTTT. It yields the protein CASRMSMYKGNEKLFF.

The chain employs TRBV29-1 and TRBJ2-7; TRBD1 is a possible D gene (6 bases). Germline values: CDR1 SQVTM, CDR2 ANQGSEA. V was shortened by 7 bases and J by 3 bases, with 13 bases between the two germline ends. This CDR3 spans 12 amino acids. The CDR3 DNA is TGCAGCGCCCTACAGGGTAGCTACGAGCAGTACTTC. Its translation is CSALQGSYEQYF.

CDR3 protein: CASSQVGTEAFF. The CDR3 DNA follows: TGCGCCAGCAGCCAAGTAGGGACTGAAGCTTTCTTT. The V gene is TRBV4-1, the J gene TRBJ1-1; D gene uncertain. This CDR3 has 12 amino acids. The germline V gene encodes CDR1 MGHRA and CDR2 YSYEKL. The V and J ends lost 1 base and 5 bases respectively, with 5 bases between them.

In this sample, this clone turned up a few times. The genes are TRBV4-2 and TRBJ2-7; a weak D match, TRBD2 (6 bases). Between the trimmed V and J ends, which lost 0 bases and 6 bases, there was a span of 6 bases. Germline CDR1 reads LGHNA; CDR2 reads YNFKEQ. This CDR3 has 12 amino acids. The CDR3, as DNA: TGTGCCAGCAGCCAAGACGGGGGCGAGCAGTACTTC. Translating gives CASSQDGGEQYF.

This chain links TRBV13 with TRBJ2-7; D is unresolved. CDR3 length: 14 amino acids. Trimming removed 3 bases at V and 2 bases at J, with 11 bases between. The germline gives CDR1 PRHDT, CDR2 FYEKMQ (reference sequence). CDR3 region: CASSFLLSAYEQYF. CDR3 sequence (DNA): TGTGCCAGCAGCTTCTTACTGAGTGCCTACGAGCAGTACTTC.

The chain uses TRBV14 and TRBJ1-2; no firm D call. Germline V gene sequence: CDR1 SGHDN, CDR2 FVKESK. V lost 5 bases and J 3 bases, leaving 4 bases between the germline ends. This CDR3 comprises 11 residues. CDR3 in amino acids: CASSSYYGYTF. The CDR3 DNA reads as TGTGCCAGCAGCTCTTACTATGGCTACACCTTC.

V usage is TRBV5-1 and J usage is TRBJ2-3; a possible D gene is TRBD1 (7 bases). The germline CDR1 and CDR2 sequences are SGHRS and YFSETQ. V was pared by 0 bases and J by 5 bases, with 16 bases between. This CDR3 is built from 16 residues. The CDR3 reads CASSLDPGGIGDTQYF. CDR3 in DNA: TGCGCCAGCAGCTTGGATCCAGGGGGGATAGGAGATACGCAGTATTTT.

The chain has TRBV2 and TRBJ1-2; the D gene is possibly TRBD1 (6 bases). Trimming removed 7 bases at V and 3 bases at J, with 15 bases between. The germline V gene has CDR1 SNHLY and CDR2 FYNNEI. CDR3 length equals 14 residues. The CDR3 spells CASTETGFDYGYTF. In DNA, the CDR3 is TGTGCCAGCACCGAGACAGGTTTTGACTATGGCTACACCTTC.

This chain links TRBV27 with TRBJ1-4; 9 bases fit TRBD1. The CDR3 length is 16 residues. The junction had 14 bases not matched to a gene; V was cut back by 5 bases and J by 10 bases. Looked up from germline, CDR1 is MNHEY and CDR2 is SMNVEV (reference sequence). CDR3 bases: TGTGCCAGCAGTCTTCCCCGACAGGGGGGCGGTGGAAAACTGTTTTTT. Translated: CASSLPRQGGGGKLFF.

The genes are TRBV29-1 and TRBJ2-7, with a weak D call TRBD1 (6 bases). Germline V gives CDR1 SQVTM, CDR2 ANQGSEA. Trimming took off 7 bases at V and 0 bases at J, with 10 bases between the two ends. The CDR3 totals 12 residues. The chain's CDR3 is CSAGTHSYEQYF. The CDR3 DNA reads as TGCAGCGCGGGGACACACTCCTACGAGCAGTACTTC.

The J gene is TRBJ1-2, the V gene TRBV27, with 7 bases fitting TRBD1. Germline V gene data show CDR1 as MNHEY and CDR2 as SMNVEV (reference sequence). This CDR3 region has 13 residues. J lost 4 bases, V lost 6 bases, and 5 bases had no gene match. Here the CDR3 reads CASRQGQLYGYTF. The CDR3 DNA sequence: TGTGCCAGCAGGCAGGGACAGCTCTATGGCTACACCTTC.

This chain joins TRBV7-9 and TRBJ2-7; possibly TRBD2 for D (5 bases). The V end was cut by 0 bases, the J end by 4 bases, with 16 bases between. CDR1 is SEHNR and CDR2 is FQNEAQ in the germline V gene (reference sequence). The length of the CDR3 is 16 residues. CDR3 protein: CASSLAYGRKQYEQYF. DNA of the CDR3: TGTGCCAGCAGCTTAGCGTATGGGAGAAAACAATACGAGCAGTACTTC.

The V call is TRBV5-1, the J call TRBJ1-1; 7 bases align to TRBD1. V was clipped by 0 bases and J by 5 bases; unmatched bases: 4. CDR1 and CDR2 from the germline V gene are SGHRS and YFSETQ. The CDR3 length is 14 residues. CDR3 bases: TGCGCCAGCAGCTTGGCGGCAGGGGGAACTGAAGCTTTCTTT. Translating it yields CASSLAAGGTEAFF.

This chain connects TRBV5-4 to TRBJ1-2; 8 bases map to TRBD1. CDR1 is SGHNT, CDR2 YYREEE, per germline (reference sequence). V gave up 0 bases and J gave up 4 bases; unmatched junction bases: 2. This CDR3 has 14 residues. CDR3 coding DNA: TGTGCCAGCAGCTTGGACAGGGGGACCTATGGCTACACCTTC. Translation gives CASSLDRGTYGYTF. The entire variable domain, with the rest obtained from reference TRBV5-4 and TRBJ1-2, is as follows: ETGVTQSPTHLIKTRGQQVTLRCSSQSGHNTVSWYQQALGQGPQFIFQYYREEENGRGNFPPRFSGLQFPNYSSELNVNALELDDSALYLCASSLDRGTYGYTFGSGTRLTVV.

This clone showed up just a few times. The chain recombines TRBV5-1 with TRBJ2-7; no definite D call. Trimming shortened V by 0 bases and J by 3 bases, and 4 bases separated the two germline ends. There are 12 residues in the CDR3. Germline CDR1 reads SGHRS; CDR2 reads YFSETQ. CDR3 coding DNA: TGCGCCAGCAGCTTGGGGTACTACGAGCAGTACTTC. Translating it yields CASSLGYYEQYF.

The V and J genes are TRBV6-6 and TRBJ2-7; possibly TRBD1 or TRBD2 for D (6 bases each). V gave up 8 bases and J gave up 0 bases, with 8 bases separating them. Germline V CDR1 and CDR2: MNHNY, SVGAGI (reference sequence). This CDR3 is built from 12 residues. CDR3 bases: TGTGCCAGCGGGGGGCACTCCTACGAGCAGTACTTC. Protein: CASGGHSYEQYF.

For this clone: One end of the junction fails to match germline, which may point to a read error. The J gene is TRBJ2-7, the V gene TRBV6-1; 8 nucleotides line up with TRBD1. Germline V gene lookup returns CDR1 MNHNS and CDR2 SASEGT. CDR3 length equals 13 residues. The CDR3 coding sequence is TGCTCTTCAGTACAGGGGGGATCCTACGAGCAGTACTTC. Its translation: CSSVQGGSYEQYF.

The J gene is TRBJ1-5, the V gene TRBV7-9, with 7 bases aligning to TRBD1. Germline V gives CDR1 SEHNR, CDR2 FQNEAQ (reference sequence). Trimming at V came to 8 bases and at J to 2 bases, leaving 9 bases not matched to a gene. The CDR3 covers 15 residues. This chain's CDR3 is CASSGGIYGNQPQHF. The CDR3 DNA reads as TGTGCCAGCTCAGGGGGGATATATGGCAATCAGCCCCAGCATTTT.

CDR3 sequence reads: CASSFNRDNEQFF. For the CDR3, the DNA is TGTGCCAGCAGCTTTAACAGAGACAATGAGCAGTTCTTC. The V call is TRBV11-3, the J call TRBJ2-1; no definite D call. In germline, CDR1 is SGHNT, CDR2 YENEEA. The CDR3 contains 13 residues. V lost 3 bases and J 5 bases, leaving 8 bases between the germline ends.

V and J are TRBV5-4 and TRBJ2-5, with 12 bases matching TRBD2. V lost 10 bases and J lost 5; bases outside the gene matches: 9. This CDR3 comprises 14 residues. Per germline, CDR1 SGHNT and CDR2 YYREEE (reference sequence). CDR3 in amino acids: CAGSTSGSLETQYF. The CDR3 nucleotides are TGTGCCGGCTCGACTAGCGGGAGTCTGGAGACCCAGTACTTC.

This rearrangement joins TRBV30 to TRBJ1-5; tentatively, D is TRBD1 (6 bases). Trimming left V 1 base short and J 9 bases short, with 10 bases between. The CDR3 sequence is 12 residues long. Germline CDR1 GTSNPN, CDR2 SVGIG (reference sequence). The CDR3 region is CAWSGGGRPQHF. The CDR3, as DNA: TGTGCCTGGAGTGGAGGGGGAAGGCCCCAGCATTTT.

The chain is built from TRBV7-3 and TRBJ2-2; D might be TRBD2 (6 bases). This CDR3 has 14 residues. V lost 6 bases to trimming and J lost 1 base, with 9 bases between them. Germline loops: CDR1 SGHTA, CDR2 FQGTGA. The CDR3 nucleotides are TGTGCCAGCAGTCGGGACTGGAACACCGGGGAGCTGTTTTTT. It encodes CASSRDWNTGELFF.

The chain combines TRBV4-2 with TRBJ2-5; 11 bases are shared with TRBD2. The J segment lost 1 base and the V segment lost 4 bases, leaving 5 bases of the junction unmatched. CDR1 is LGHNA, CDR2 YNFKEQ, per germline. There are 16 residues in the CDR3. The CDR3 spells CASSPRLAGLQETQYF. In DNA form, the CDR3 reads TGTGCCAGCAGCCCGAGACTAGCGGGACTCCAAGAGACCCAGTACTTC.

J is TRBJ1-1 and V is TRBV19, with a weak D call TRBD1 (6 bases). There are 14 residues in the CDR3. Trimming removed 3 bases at V and 4 bases at J, with 12 bases between. Germline V CDR1 and CDR2: LNHDA, SQIVND (reference sequence). The CDR3 reads CASSIPGQITEAFF. For the CDR3, the DNA is TGTGCCAGTAGTATCCCCGGACAGATCACTGAAGCTTTCTTT.

The gene calls are TRBV2 and TRBJ1-5; the D is unclear. Deletions cut 4 bases from V and 4 bases from J, with 8 bases between. This CDR3 region has 13 residues. The germline V gene has CDR1 SNHLY and CDR2 FYNNEI. This chain's CDR3 is CASSVYSNQPQHF. Here the CDR3 DNA reads TGTGCCAGCAGTGTATACTCGAATCAGCCCCAGCATTTT.

This clone was observed a few times. The rearrangement uses TRBV5-1 and TRBJ2-5; D not certain. The V end was cut by 2 bases, the J end by 2 bases, with 7 bases between. The CDR3 consists of 13 residues. CDR1 and CDR2 (germline): SGHRS, YFSETQ. The CDR3: CASSFNTQETQYF. As DNA, the CDR3 is TGCGCCAGCAGCTTCAATACACAAGAGACCCAGTACTTC.

This clone was recorded once. The V and J genes are TRBV15 and TRBJ2-5, with D perhaps matching TRBD1 (6 bases). V was shortened by 1 base and J by 4 bases, with 7 bases between the two germline ends. Germline CDR1 reads LNHNV; CDR2 reads YYDKDF (reference sequence). This CDR3 contains 13 residues. This CDR3 is CATSRGGGETQYF. In DNA form, the CDR3 reads TGTGCCACCAGCAGAGGAGGGGGAGAGACCCAGTACTTC.

CDR3 protein: CAIRTGGNTEAFF. The CDR3 nucleotides read TGTGCCATCAGGACAGGGGGGAACACTGAAGCTTTCTTT. The genes are TRBV10-3 and TRBJ1-1; 9 nucleotides line up with TRBD1. Germline trimming cut 6 bases from V and 1 base from J; bases unmatched to any gene: 0. Germline V lookup: CDR1 ENHRY, CDR2 SYGVKD. This CDR3 has 13 amino acids.

The chain couples TRBV5-4 to TRBJ2-7, with TRBD1 as a possible D gene (6 bases). The germline CDR1 and CDR2 sequences are SGHNT and YYREEE (reference sequence). V was clipped by 2 bases and J by 4 bases, with 7 bases between them. CDR3 length equals 12 residues. CDR3 in DNA: TGTGCCAGCAGCTTAGACAGGTACGAGCAGTACTTC. The encoded protein is CASSLDRYEQYF.

This chain uses TRBV5-4 with TRBJ2-7; D possibly matches TRBD1 or TRBD2 (5 bases each). V gave up 6 bases and J gave up 5 bases, with 15 bases separating them. The CDR3 contains 13 residues. Germline assignment: CDR1 SGHNT and CDR2 YYREEE (reference sequence). CDR3: CASTSNWGNEQYF. The CDR3 DNA sequence: TGTGCCAGCACCTCAAATTGGGGGAACGAGCAGTACTTC.